This TCR beta chain came from a study of Graves' ophthalmopathy and Graves' hyperthyroidism. This clonotype was found many times. Its antigen is currently unknown. Study outcomes and limitations: An 81.08% specificity and 87.88% sensitivity were achieved by a 13-signature model that separated ophthalmopathy from stable hyperthyroidism. Detection in blood was also observed for most expanded thyroid clonotypes above 0.001 frequency.

The study amplified TCR beta CDR3 regions using RNA transcripts. The authors performed first-round RT-PCR with HTBI primers and then a second-round multiplex PCR. TCRdb re-derived calls from the multiplex PCR reads in MiXCR, one entry per CDR3 protein. The table shows around 1.1 million distinct CDR3 sequences, with about two fifths occurring only once. This CDR3 contains 14 residues. Germline loops: CDR1 MGHRA, CDR2 YSYEKL. The V gene end was trimmed by 2 bases and the J gene end by 5 bases; junction bases not matched to a gene: 2. Among the exclusions were patients with other autoimmune diseases, uncontrolled infections, pregnancy or lactation.

The rearrangement links TRBV4-1 to TRBJ1-5, with 8 bases matching TRBD1. The sequence came from an adult man with Graves' hyperthyroidism. The material sequenced was peripheral blood or thyroid tissue (not recorded which). DNA of the CDR3: TGCGCCAGCAGCCAACAGGGGGCAGATCAGCCCCAGCATTTT. Residues: CASSQQGADQPQHF.